Presented here are 27 T cell receptor beta chains from one specimen sequenced in a study of molecular identifiers for immune sequencing clone quantification. TCRdb reprocessed the PCR reads with MiXCR, giving one entry per CDR3 protein. The top ten clones hold approximately 0.8% of a sample with 250,000 to 350,000 distinct CDR3 sequences, about a fifth of them seen once. The sample was naive CD8+ T cells from blood, with Jurkat cell RNA spiked in. Regarding subset: FACS-sorted CD8+CD4-CCR7+CD45RA+ naive T cells. The receptors derive from a human donor in good health. Some libraries in this study had Jurkat cell RNA spiked in.

This clonotype was found many times. This chain links TRBV29-1 with TRBJ1-1; D remains unclear. Trimming took off 7 bases at V and 1 base at J, with 13 bases between the two ends. This CDR3 has 13 amino acids. CDR1 and CDR2 (germline): SQVTM, ANQGSEA. The CDR3 sequence: CSALPRENTEAFF. CDR3 nucleotides: TGCAGCGCCCTGCCAAGGGAGAACACTGAAGCTTTCTTT.

This clonotype was counted at least ten times. The chain uses TRBV20-1 and TRBJ1-2; no definite D call. The germline CDR1 and CDR2 sequences are DFQATT and SNEGSKA (reference sequence). The CDR3 extends over 14 amino acids. V lost 0 bases to trimming and J lost 4 bases, with 12 bases between them. CDR3 loop: CSARDPVGIYGYTF. CDR3 coding DNA: TGCAGTGCTAGAGATCCTGTCGGGATCTATGGCTACACCTTC.

This clonotype was counted at least ten times. The chain combines TRBV27 with TRBJ1-1; no firm D call. Trimming pared 4 bases from V and 6 bases from J, leaving 12 bases between. The CDR3 is 13 residues long. The germline V gene encodes CDR1 MNHEY and CDR2 SMNVEV (reference sequence). Written as DNA, the CDR3 is TGTGCCAGCAGTTCCCTGGGCGAGGCTGAAGCTTTCTTT. It encodes CASSSLGEAEAFF.

Turning to this clonotype: A much more abundant neighbour one base away suggests this may be a read error. The genes are TRBV7-9 and TRBJ2-2; D not certain. The ends were cut back, 8 bases at V and 8 bases at J, with 15 bases in the middle. In germline, CDR1 is SEHNR, CDR2 FQNEAQ (reference sequence). CDR3 length equals 13 residues. CDR3 sequence (DNA): TGTGCCAGCGGCCCCTCTACCGGAGGGGAGCTGTTTTTT. Translation: CASGPSTGGELFF.

This clonotype was counted ten times or more. This chain links TRBV27 with TRBJ1-5; D is unresolved. The V gene's germline CDR1 is MNHEY and CDR2 SMNVEV (reference sequence). There are 15 residues in the CDR3. V was clipped by 1 base and J by 0 bases, with 7 bases between them. Written as DNA, the CDR3 is TGTGCCAGCAGTTTATTTGGGTATAGCAATCAGCCCCAGCATTTT. This gives the protein CASSLFGYSNQPQHF.

As to this clonotype: A much larger clonotype is one base distant, so this may be a read error. The chain couples TRBV4-1 to TRBJ2-5, with a possible D match to TRBD2 (5 bases). Trimming took off 3 bases at V and 2 bases at J, with 13 bases between the two ends. Germline CDR1 and CDR2: MGHRA and YSYEKL. The CDR3 covers 15 residues. The CDR3 sequence: CASSQILVGQETQYF. In DNA form, the CDR3 reads TGCGCCAGCAGCCAGATACTAGTGGGTCAAGAGACCCAGTACTTC.

This clonotype has just a few counts. This may stem from a read error, because a much larger clone lies one nucleotide away. The chain has TRBV29-1 and TRBJ2-3; D remains unclear. V was trimmed by 5 bases and J by 4 bases, leaving 19 bases between them. CDR3 length: 15 amino acids. Germline CDR1 SQVTM, CDR2 ANQGSEA. This CDR3 is CSVKMGRLHSDTQYF. The CDR3 DNA reads TGCAGCGTTAAGATGGGCAGGCTACACTCAGATACGCAGTATTTT.

At least ten counts were recorded for this clonotype. The chain couples TRBV7-6 to TRBJ1-4; TRBD1 agrees at 12 bases. The germline gives CDR1 SGHVS, CDR2 FNYEAQ. J gave up 4 bases and V 6 bases, and 15 bases lay outside the gene matches. The CDR3 has 19 residues. The CDR3 spells CASRSGTGGPFTFNEKLFF. The CDR3 DNA sequence: TGTGCCAGCAGATCCGGGACAGGGGGCCCCTTCACTTTTAATGAAAAACTGTTTTTT. Supplemented by reference TRBV7-6 and TRBJ1-4, the full variable domain reads GAGVSQSPRYKVTKRGQDVALRCDPISGHVSLYWYRQALGQGPEFLTYFNYEAQQDKSGLPNDRFSAERPEGSISTLTIQRTEQRDSAMYRCASRSGTGGPFTFNEKLFFGSGTQLSVL.

This clonotype was detected a few times. The chain recombines TRBV10-1 with TRBJ2-7; D perhaps matches TRBD1 (5 bases). V lost 8 bases, J lost 2 bases, and 13 bases lay in between. The CDR3 extends over 13 amino acids. CDR1 and CDR2 from the germline V gene are WNHNN and SYGVQD (reference sequence). The CDR3 here is CASLTEPPYEQYF. The CDR3 DNA follows: TGCGCCAGCCTGACAGAGCCCCCCTACGAGCAGTACTTC.

This clonotype has a handful of counts. The chain is built from TRBV13 and TRBJ1-1, with a possible D match to TRBD1 (5 bases). This CDR3 is built from 15 residues. Deletions cut 2 bases from V and 4 bases from J, with 14 bases between. Germline assignment: CDR1 PRHDT and CDR2 FYEKMQ (reference sequence). The CDR3 DNA sequence: TGTGCCAGCAGCTTATCAAGGGGAACGGTCACTGAAGCTTTCTTT. This encodes CASSLSRGTVTEAFF. Full variable domain (remainder filled in from reference TRBV13 and TRBJ1-1): AAGVIQSPRHLIKEKRETATLKCYPIPRHDTVYWYQQGPGQDPQFLISFYEKMQSDKGSIPDRFSAQQFSDYHSELNMSSLELGDSALYFCASSLSRGTVTEAFFGQGTRLTVV.

In its sample, this clonotype was seen many times. The genes are TRBV28 and TRBJ2-7; TRBD2 matches 7 bases. V shed 6 bases, J shed 4 bases, and the junction held 9 bases outside the gene matches. Germline assignment: CDR1 MDHEN and CDR2 SYDVKM. CDR3 length: 14 amino acids. The DNA of the CDR3 is TGTGCCAGCAGGATCCGAGGCGGGAGTTACGAGCAGTACTTC. Its translation is CASRIRGGSYEQYF. Full variable domain (remainder filled in from reference TRBV28 and TRBJ2-7): DVKVTQSSRYLVKRTGEKVFLECVQDMDHENMFWYRQDPGLGLRLIYFSYDVKMKEKGDIPEGYSVSREKKERFSLILESASTNQTSMYLCASRIRGGSYEQYFGPGTRLTVT.

This clonotype was counted ten times or more. This sequence joins TRBV6-2 or TRBV6-3 and TRBJ1-1; no clear D. V shed 0 bases and J shed 7 bases, with 9 bases lying between them. The CDR3 length is 13 residues. The germline V gene encodes CDR1 MNHEY and CDR2 SVGEGT. The CDR3 reads CASSYSWQDEAFF. CDR3 DNA sequence: TGTGCCAGCAGTTACTCCTGGCAGGATGAAGCTTTCTTT.

This clonotype was recorded at least ten times. The chain employs TRBV4-3 and TRBJ2-7, with 12 bases identical to TRBD2. This CDR3 is built from 18 residues. The ends lost 0 bases at V and 3 bases at J; junction bases unmatched: 9. Germline assignment: CDR1 LGHNA and CDR2 YSLEER. The CDR3 here is CASSQEWTSGINFYEQYF. CDR3 coding DNA: TGCGCCAGCAGCCAAGAATGGACTAGCGGGATTAATTTCTACGAGCAGTACTTC.

This clonotype turned up a few times. The chain uses TRBV10-3 and TRBJ2-7; tentative D call: TRBD1 (5 bases). The CDR3 sequence is 12 residues long. CDR1 and CDR2 (germline): ENHRY, SYGVKD. V lost 6 bases and J 5 bases, leaving 11 bases between the germline ends. CDR3 DNA: TGTGCCATCAGGTCAGGGTCCGACGAGCAGTACTTC. Its protein is CAIRSGSDEQYF.

This clonotype was recorded at least ten times. The CDR3 here is CASSLGLSEETQYF. The CDR3 nucleotides read TGTGCCAGCAGCTTAGGCCTGAGCGAAGAGACCCAGTACTTC. The chain is built from TRBV13 and TRBJ2-5; D remains ambiguous. Germline V CDR1 and CDR2: PRHDT, FYEKMQ (reference sequence). With 0 bases removed from V and 3 bases from J, the gap between germline ends came to 8 bases. CDR3 length: 14 residues.

This clonotype was seen repeatedly, ten times or more. V gene TRBV7-9 combines with J gene TRBJ2-4, with 10 bases that match TRBD1. Germline V gene data show CDR1 as SEHNR and CDR2 as FQNEAQ (reference sequence). This CDR3 has 16 residues. V trimming: 5 bases; J trimming: 1 base; junction bases outside the gene matches: 5. CDR3 bases: TGTGCCAGCAGCGGGGGGACAGGGGCCGCCAAAAACATTCAGTACTTC. It encodes CASSGGTGAAKNIQYF.

The rearrangement links TRBV12-5 to TRBJ2-3, with D tentatively TRBD1 (6 bases). The V gene lost 5 bases and the J gene lost 1 base, with 13 bases spanning the gap. Germline assignment: CDR1 LGHNT and CDR2 FRNRAP. CDR3 size: 15 residues. Here the CDR3 DNA reads TGTGCTAGTGGTCAAGGGACAACGCGCACAGATACGCAGTATTTT. This encodes CASGQGTTRTDTQYF.

This clonotype was recorded at least ten times. V gene TRBV28 combines with J gene TRBJ2-3; 9 positions agree with TRBD2. J was trimmed by 0 bases and V by 7 bases; bases with no gene match: 5. This CDR3 has 15 residues. The germline gives CDR1 MDHEN, CDR2 SYDVKM. The CDR3 protein is CASTIAGVSTDTQYF. CDR3 DNA sequence: TGTGCCAGCACTATAGCGGGAGTTAGCACAGATACGCAGTATTTT. Full variable domain (rest looked up from reference TRBV28 and TRBJ2-3): DVKVTQSSRYLVKRTGEKVFLECVQDMDHENMFWYRQDPGLGLRLIYFSYDVKMKEKGDIPEGYSVSREKKERFSLILESASTNQTSMYLCASTIAGVSTDTQYFGPGTRLTVL.

This clonotype appeared a few times. Since a much larger clone is just one base distant, this may be a read error. The chain has TRBV7-2 and TRBJ2-7, with D hard to call. The CDR3 covers 13 residues. Germline V gene data show CDR1 as SGHTA and CDR2 as FQGNSA. CDR3 nucleotides: TGTGCCAGCACCTGGACCGAGCACTACGAGCAGCACTTC. Its protein product is CASTWTEHYEQHF.

This clonotype was seen ten or more times. Here the CDR3 DNA reads TGTGCCAGCAGCTTAGAAGACTTGCCGTACACTGAAGCTTTCTTT. Residues: CASSLEDLPYTEAFF. The chain recombines TRBV7-9 with TRBJ1-1, with no clear D. Trimming removed 1 base from V and 3 bases from J, with 12 bases in between. The CDR3 has 15 amino acids. From germline, CDR1 is SEHNR and CDR2 FQNEAQ (reference sequence).

This clonotype was recorded many times. The chain joins TRBV27 to TRBJ2-6; 7 nucleotides line up with TRBD1. The J segment lost 0 bases and the V segment lost 2 bases, leaving 4 bases of the junction unmatched. Germline V gene lookup returns CDR1 MNHEY and CDR2 SMNVEV (reference sequence). The CDR3 has 17 residues. The CDR3 here is CASSLRTGISGANVLTF. CDR3 bases: TGTGCCAGCAGTTTAAGGACAGGAATCTCTGGGGCCAACGTCCTGACTTTC.

This clonotype appeared many times. V and J are TRBV19 and TRBJ2-1; the match to TRBD2 covers 12 bases. In germline, CDR1 is LNHDA, CDR2 SQIVND (reference sequence). Trimming removed 5 bases from V and 7 bases from J; junction bases left unmatched: 3. The CDR3 loop spans 14 amino acids. This CDR3 is CASSSSGGVNEQFF. CDR3 nucleotide sequence: TGTGCCAGTAGTTCTAGCGGGGGGGTAAATGAGCAGTTCTTC.

This clonotype was observed at least ten times. The rearrangement links TRBV24-1 to TRBJ2-2; 9 positions agree with TRBD1. J gave up 7 bases and V 2 bases, and 7 bases lay outside the gene matches. This CDR3 is 16 amino acids long. Looked up from germline, CDR1 is KGHDR and CDR2 is SFDVKD. The DNA of the CDR3 is TGTGCCACCAGTGATTCCTACAGGGGGCTCGGCGGGGAGCTGTTTTTT. Protein product: CATSDSYRGLGGELFF.

V is TRBV12-3 or TRBV12-4 and J is TRBJ2-3; D possibly corresponds to TRBD2 (6 bases). V was pared by 5 bases and J by 5 bases, with 20 bases between. The CDR3 is 16 residues long. CDR3 nucleotide sequence: TGTGCCAGCAGTCCAGCCCCTAGCGCCTGGGGAGATACGCAGTATTTT. Its protein product is CASSPAPSAWGDTQYF.

This clonotype has just a few counts. The rearrangement links TRBV3-1 to TRBJ1-1; 10 bases align to TRBD1. This CDR3 comprises 15 residues. The germline V gene has CDR1 LGHDT and CDR2 YNNKEL (reference sequence). V lost 4 bases to trimming and J lost 3 bases; unmatched junction nucleotides: 5. Written as DNA, the CDR3 is TGTGCCAGCAGCCCCCGGACAGGGGGAGACACTGAAGCTTTCTTT. Translating it yields CASSPRTGGDTEAFF.

This clonotype has ten or more counts. The J gene is TRBJ2-7, the V gene TRBV7-3, with 13 positions matching TRBD2. Looked up from germline, CDR1 is SGHTA and CDR2 is FQGTGA. This CDR3 has 15 residues. Unmatched junction bases numbered 6, after V lost 5 bases and J lost 5 bases. CDR3 in DNA: TGTGCCAGCAGCCAAGGACTAGCGGGAGTGAACGAGCAGTACTTC. This codes for CASSQGLAGVNEQYF.

This clonotype was detected ten times or more. This chain's CDR3 is CSVEVPPSTGDLNYGYTF. DNA for the CDR3: TGCAGCGTTGAAGTTCCCCCTTCTACAGGGGACCTTAACTATGGCTACACCTTC. V and J are TRBV29-1 and TRBJ1-2; 7 bases are shared with TRBD1. Unmatched junction bases numbered 15, after V lost 1 base and J lost 1 base. The CDR3 sequence is 18 residues long. Germline assignment: CDR1 SQVTM and CDR2 ANQGSEA.